A single TCR beta chain is shown here with its context. This specimen comes from a study of control samples from healthy donors and cancer patients. Germline V gives CDR1 SGHKS, CDR2 YYEKEE (reference sequence). V was trimmed by 0 bases and J by 4 bases, leaving 8 bases between them. This CDR3 is 14 amino acids long. TCRdb keeps only in-frame clones here, not all; method: immunoSEQ multiplex PCR. The data show almost 90,000 clones, approximately 81% seen once. The genes are TRBV5-5 and TRBJ1-3, with a possible D match to TRBD1 (5 bases). The TCR was taken from a woman aged 40 to 50 in good health. The sequenced sample consisted of blood. The CDR3, as DNA: TGTGCCAGCAGCTTGGAGGGGTCCGGAAACACCATATATTTT. Protein: CASSLEGSGNTIYF.